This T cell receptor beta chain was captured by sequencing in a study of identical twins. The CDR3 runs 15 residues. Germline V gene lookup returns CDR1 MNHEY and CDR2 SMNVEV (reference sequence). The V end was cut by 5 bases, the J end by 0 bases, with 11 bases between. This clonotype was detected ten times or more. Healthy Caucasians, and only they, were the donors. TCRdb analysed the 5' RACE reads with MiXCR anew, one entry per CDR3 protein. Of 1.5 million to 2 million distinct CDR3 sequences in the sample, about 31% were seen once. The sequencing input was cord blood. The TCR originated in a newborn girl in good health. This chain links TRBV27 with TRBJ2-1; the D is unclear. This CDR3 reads CASSAFLSSYNEQFF. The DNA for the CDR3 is TGTGCCAGCAGTGCCTTTCTGAGCTCCTACAATGAGCAGTTCTTC.